One and the same sample provided the 13 T cell receptor beta chains below, sequenced in a study of technical replicates of blood from a handful of donors (dated by TCRdb to between 2016 and 2019). Library preparation used the immunoSEQ multiplex PCR assay. This immuneACCESS table, as held by TCRdb, lists in-frame sequences with V and J called but not all clones. Of the missing ones, under half trace to an unresolved V gene in checked studies; the others have no known cause. This sample gives 80,000 or so clones in total; approximately 80% of them show up just once. The ten largest clones add up to around 3.9% of the sample. Sample: PBMCs. These receptor sequences come from a human donor in good health. Some clones in this sample may be carry-over from other donors' samples.

The chain couples TRBV9 to TRBJ2-2; a weak D match, TRBD1 (6 bases). Germline V gives CDR1 SGDLS, CDR2 YYNGEE. V dropped 3 bases and J dropped 0 bases, with 12 bases sitting between them. This CDR3 has 16 amino acids. The CDR3 region is CASSETGTTNTGELFF. The CDR3 DNA is TGTGCCAGCAGCGAAACAGGGACAACGAACACCGGGGAGCTGTTTTTT.

This chain connects TRBV4-2 to TRBJ2-7; tentatively, D is TRBD2 (6 bases). With 1 base removed from V and 2 bases from J, the gap between germline ends came to 15 bases. This CDR3 spans 16 amino acids. Germline-derived CDR1 and CDR2 are LGHNA and YNFKEQ. Here the CDR3 reads CASSQGVGTLTYEQYF. CDR3 nucleotide sequence: TGTGCCAGCAGCCAAGGCGTCGGGACTCTAACCTACGAGCAGTACTTC.

The V and J genes are TRBV14 and TRBJ1-4, with 11 nucleotides matching TRBD1. This CDR3 contains 15 residues. Trimming cost V 6 bases and J 8 bases; bases outside gene matches: 8. CDR1 is SGHDN and CDR2 is FVKESK in the germline V gene. The CDR3 is CASRQSGTGGEKLFF. The CDR3 DNA sequence: TGTGCCAGCAGACAATCCGGGACAGGGGGGGAAAAACTGTTTTTT.

The chain uses TRBV5-1 and TRBJ2-5; no clear D. The CDR3 is 15 amino acids. V was trimmed by 4 bases and J by 0 bases, leaving 13 bases between them. Germline V CDR1 and CDR2: SGHRS, YFSETQ. The DNA for the CDR3 is TGCGCCAGCAGCGTAGAACGTGGTTACCAAGAGACCCAGTACTTC. Translated: CASSVERGYQETQYF.

This rearrangement joins TRBV30 to TRBJ2-2; the D is unclear. The V gene lost 0 bases and the J gene lost 6 bases, with 11 bases spanning the gap. The CDR3 has 14 residues. CDR1 is GTSNPN, CDR2 SVGIG, per germline (reference sequence). This CDR3 is CAWSVFARAGELFF. DNA for the CDR3: TGTGCCTGGAGTGTATTCGCACGGGCCGGGGAGCTGTTTTTT.

This clone was seen just once. The chain joins TRBV2 to TRBJ2-6; D call uncertain. The CDR3 is 17 amino acids. Per the germline V gene, CDR1 is SNHLY and CDR2 is FYNNEI. Trimming pared 3 bases from V and 0 bases from J, leaving 12 bases between. DNA of the CDR3: TGTGCCAGCAGTGATACCTACAGCCTCTCTGGGGCCAACGTCCTGACTTTC. It specifies CASSDTYSLSGANVLTF.

The CDR3 nucleotides are TGTGCCAGCAGTAAGCGGGAGGGCTCCTACGAGCAGTACTTC. Its translation: CASSKREGSYEQYF. This chain joins TRBV6-1 and TRBJ2-7, with 10 bases aligning to TRBD2. Germline V lookup: CDR1 MNHNS, CDR2 SASEGT. V lost 5 bases, J lost 0 bases, and 1 base stayed unmatched. This CDR3 has 14 residues.

The rearrangement uses TRBV18 and TRBJ2-1, with 9 bases fitting TRBD1. The CDR3 consists of 15 residues. The J segment lost 6 bases and the V segment lost 1 base, leaving 4 bases of the junction unmatched. Germline V CDR1 and CDR2: KGHSH, LQKENI. The CDR3 DNA follows: TGTGCCAGCTCACCACTTGGGACAGGGCCCAATGAGCAGTTCTTC. It specifies CASSPLGTGPNEQFF.

Here the CDR3 reads CASSPGQGKDYGYTF. DNA of the CDR3: TGTGCCAGCAGCCCGGGACAGGGGAAGGACTATGGCTACACCTTC. V and J are TRBV7-8 and TRBJ1-2, with TRBD1 matching 10 bases. This CDR3 contains 15 residues. The V segment lost 5 bases and the J segment 3 bases; nucleotides outside the gene matches: 6. In germline, CDR1 is SGHVS, CDR2 FQNEAQ. Filled out from reference TRBV7-8 and TRBJ1-2, the complete variable domain reads GAGVSQSPRYKVAKRGQDVALRCDPISGHVSLFWYQQALGQGPEFLTYFQNEAQLDKSGLPSDRFFAERPEGSVSTLKIQRTQQEDSAVYLCASSPGQGKDYGYTFGSGTRLTVV.

V and J are TRBV5-5 and TRBJ2-3; D uncertain. The CDR3 is 13 residues long. Germline lookup yields CDR1 SGHKS and CDR2 YYEKEE (reference sequence). V lost 4 bases, J lost 5 bases, and 11 bases lay in between. The CDR3 sequence: CASSPVRGDTQYF. In nucleotides, the CDR3 is TGTGCCAGCAGCCCGGTAAGAGGAGATACGCAGTATTTT.

The gene calls are TRBV7-9 and TRBJ2-7; 11 bases fit TRBD2. J was trimmed by 4 bases and V by 6 bases; bases with no gene match: 14. The CDR3 totals 17 residues. CDR1 is SEHNR and CDR2 is FQNEAQ in the germline V gene (reference sequence). The CDR3 sequence: CASRAGTSGPGLYEQYF. In DNA form, the CDR3 reads TGTGCCAGCAGAGCCGGGACTAGCGGTCCGGGTCTTTACGAGCAGTACTTC.

The CDR3 loop is CASSLDRVETQYF. The CDR3 bases are TGTGCCAGCAGCCTGGACAGGGTTGAGACCCAGTACTTC. The rearrangement joins TRBV11-2 to TRBJ2-5, with 8 positions matching TRBD1. CDR3 size: 13 residues. V lost 5 bases and J lost 5; bases outside the gene matches: 4. Germline lookup yields CDR1 SGHAT and CDR2 FQNNGV.

The rearrangement joins TRBV14 to TRBJ2-6; D not resolved. Germline V lookup: CDR1 SGHDN, CDR2 FVKESK. V was shortened by 4 bases and J by 1 base, with 14 bases between the two germline ends. CDR3 length equals 17 residues. This CDR3 is CASSLLSGQSGANVLTF. As DNA, the CDR3 is TGTGCCAGCAGCCTCCTTTCTGGGCAGTCTGGGGCCAACGTCCTGACTTTC.